These 29 T cell receptor beta chains came from one sample sequenced in a study of shared clonotypes between healthy human individuals. TCRdb's copy holds only in-frame clones and misses some; the assay was immunoSEQ multiplex PCR. The sample lists roughly 1,500,000 clones, around 98.5% seen once, with about 0.4% in the top ten. The material sequenced was naive CD4+ T cells sorted from blood. Subset specified: CD45RA+ positively selected. The receptor set was obtained from a man under 40 in good health.

The J gene is TRBJ1-2, the V gene TRBV28; the D is unclear. The CDR3 spans 13 residues. Trimming pared 7 bases from V and 1 base from J, leaving 10 bases between. Germline V gene lookup returns CDR1 MDHEN and CDR2 SYDVKM. The CDR3 is CASTPMLNYGYTF. CDR3 coding DNA: TGTGCCAGCACCCCGATGCTTAACTATGGCTACACCTTC.

The gene calls are TRBV9 and TRBJ1-3, with TRBD1 as a possible D gene (5 bases). The CDR3 runs 20 residues. V was cut by 0 bases and J by 0 bases, with 22 bases left in between. Germline CDR1 and CDR2: SGDLS and YYNGEE. This CDR3 reads CASSVEIPGGDADSGNTIYF. As DNA, the CDR3 is TGTGCCAGCAGCGTAGAGATCCCGGGGGGGGACGCTGACTCTGGAAACACCATATATTTT.

The chain combines TRBV7-9 with TRBJ2-7; 7 positions agree with TRBD1. V lost 6 bases and J lost 0; bases outside the gene matches: 8. CDR1 is SEHNR and CDR2 is FQNEAQ in the germline V gene (reference sequence). This CDR3 is built from 15 residues. CDR3 DNA sequence: TGTGCCAGCAGGCCTTGGGACAGTCCCTCCTACGAGCAGTACTTC. Its protein product is CASRPWDSPSYEQYF.

The sample holds one count of this clone. The chain links TRBV10-3 to TRBJ1-2; a possible D gene is TRBD1 (6 bases). Germline lookup yields CDR1 ENHRY and CDR2 SYGVKD. V was clipped by 3 bases and J by 4 bases, with 12 bases between them. This CDR3 comprises 14 residues. Written as DNA, the CDR3 is TGTGCCATCAGTGACCCCCAGGGGACCTATGGCTACACCTTC. Translation gives CAISDPQGTYGYTF.

Concerning this clone itself: The sample holds other DNA sequences that translate to the same CDR3. The chain combines TRBV2 with TRBJ2-1; D is undetermined. Germline-derived CDR1 and CDR2 are SNHLY and FYNNEI. V gave up 4 bases and J gave up 0 bases, with 4 bases separating them. The CDR3 sequence is 13 residues long. CDR3 amino acids: CASSVDSYNEQFF. In DNA form, the CDR3 reads TGTGCCAGCAGTGTGGACTCCTACAATGAGCAGTTCTTC. Filled out from reference TRBV2 and TRBJ2-1, the complete variable domain reads EPEVTQTPSHQVTQMGQEVILRCVPISNHLYFYWYRQILGQKVEFLVSFYNNEISEKSEIFDDQFSVERPDGSNFTLKIRSTKLEDSAMYFCASSVDSYNEQFFGPGTRLTVL.

The chain employs TRBV11-2 and TRBJ2-1, with a tentative D call TRBD2 (6 bases). Per germline, CDR1 SGHAT and CDR2 FQNNGV. The CDR3 spans 19 residues. Deletions cut 5 bases from V and 8 bases from J, with 31 bases between. In nucleotides, the CDR3 is TGTGCCAGCAGCCCCCCAGCGCGAGGATGGGACTCCGGTAGTGATGAGCAGTTCTTC. This codes for CASSPPARGWDSGSDEQFF.

The CDR3 sequence is CASSKFADSYEQYF. The CDR3 bases are TGTGCCAGCAGCAAATTCGCGGACTCCTACGAGCAGTACTTC. This chain connects TRBV21-1 to TRBJ2-7; TRBD2 is the table's D call and was not checked against the DNA. TRBV21-1 is flagged as a pseudogene. The CDR3 has 14 residues.

For the CDR3, the DNA is TGTGCCAGCAGTTCGACGAACAGAGGCTACGAGCAGTACTTC. It yields the protein CASSSTNRGYEQYF. The chain couples TRBV6-5 to TRBJ2-7; D remains unclear. Looked up from germline, CDR1 is MNHEY and CDR2 is SVGAGI. The CDR3 contains 14 residues. Trimming took off 4 bases at V and 3 bases at J, with 13 bases between the two ends.

DNA of the CDR3: TGTGCCAGCAGCAGGGGGATCAATGAAAAACTGTTTTTT. Protein: CASSRGINEKLFF. The V gene is TRBV2, the J gene TRBJ1-4, with 7 nucleotides matching TRBD1. Per the germline V gene, CDR1 is SNHLY and CDR2 is FYNNEI. The CDR3 has 13 amino acids. The V gene end was trimmed by 6 bases and the J gene end by 5 bases; junction bases not matched to a gene: 3.

The gene calls are TRBV7-9 and TRBJ2-3; possible D gene TRBD2, 5 bases. Trimming pared 11 bases from V and 2 bases from J, leaving 11 bases between. Germline values: CDR1 SEHNR, CDR2 FQNEAQ (reference sequence). The CDR3 covers 12 residues. The CDR3 loop is CAAWGDTDTQYF. CDR3 DNA: TGTGCCGCATGGGGAGACACAGATACGCAGTATTTT.

This chain links TRBV7-8 with TRBJ2-1, with D possibly TRBD2 on 5 matching bases. Germline V gene sequence: CDR1 SGHVS, CDR2 FQNEAQ. Trimming removed 0 bases from V and 4 bases from J, with 19 bases in between. CDR3 length equals 18 residues. The CDR3 DNA follows: TGTGCCAGCAGCTTAGCCCTACTAGTTCGTAGCTGGTACAATGAGCAGTTCTTC. Translation gives CASSLALLVRSWYNEQFF.

J is TRBJ2-5 and V is TRBV7-2; 10 bases line up with TRBD2. This CDR3 comprises 15 residues. The ends lost 5 bases at V and 2 bases at J; junction bases unmatched: 5. CDR1 is SGHTA, CDR2 FQGNSA, per germline. The DNA for the CDR3 is TGTGCCAGCAGCGTCAGGACTAGCGGACAAGAGACCCAGTACTTC. Amino acids: CASSVRTSGQETQYF.

This chain links TRBV29-1 with TRBJ2-6; D ambiguous. The CDR3 runs 13 residues. Germline V lookup: CDR1 SQVTM, CDR2 ANQGSEA. The V and J ends lost 5 bases and 0 bases respectively, with 5 bases between them. The CDR3 here is CSVFISGANVLTF. In DNA form, the CDR3 reads TGCAGCGTTTTCATCTCTGGGGCCAACGTCCTGACTTTC. The full variable domain, in which reference TRBV29-1 and TRBJ2-6 provide the parts outside the CDR3, is SAVISQKPSRDICQRGTSLTIQCQVDSQVTMMFWYRQQPGQSLTLIATANQGSEATYESGFVIDKFPISRPNLTFSTLTVSNMSPEDSSIYLCSVFISGANVLTFGAGSRLTVL.

The chain has TRBV7-3 and TRBJ2-7; 15 bases agree with TRBD2. The CDR3 sequence is 14 residues long. Per germline, CDR1 SGHTA and CDR2 FQGTGA. After removal of 5 bases from V and 7 bases from J, the junction contained 3 bases not matched to a gene. DNA of the CDR3: TGTGCCAGCAGCCCGGGACTAGCGGGAGGTGAGCAGTACTTC. It translates to CASSPGLAGGEQYF.

This clone was detected only once. The rearrangement uses TRBV19 and TRBJ2-5; D might be TRBD2 (5 bases). Between the trimmed V and J ends, which lost 6 bases and 7 bases, there was a span of 24 bases. CDR3 length: 16 amino acids. The V gene's germline CDR1 is LNHDA and CDR2 SQIVND (reference sequence). Here the CDR3 DNA reads TGTGCCAGTAGCCCGACACTAGTATTGAACCGGGTGACCCAGTACTTC. Translating it yields CASSPTLVLNRVTQYF. Complete variable domain (other parts from reference TRBV19 and TRBJ2-5): DGGITQSPKYLFRKEGQNVTLSCEQNLNHDAMYWYRQDPGQGLRLIYYSQIVNDFQKGDIAEGYSVSREKKESFPLTVTSAQKNPTAFYLCASSPTLVLNRVTQYFGPGTRLLVL.

This chain uses TRBV28 with TRBJ2-1, with D possibly matching TRBD1 (6 bases). Trimming shortened V by 6 bases and J by 0 bases, and 18 bases separated the two germline ends. CDR3 length equals 17 residues. Germline V gene data show CDR1 as MDHEN and CDR2 as SYDVKM. For the CDR3, the DNA is TGTGCCAGCAGCACCGGGTGGGCAGGGGACTCCTACAATGAGCAGTTCTTC. This gives the protein CASSTGWAGDSYNEQFF.

The rearrangement joins TRBV9 to TRBJ2-1; possibly TRBD2 for D (6 bases). Germline loops: CDR1 SGDLS, CDR2 YYNGEE. The CDR3 sequence is 15 residues long. V was clipped by 4 bases and J by 8 bases, with 19 bases between them. The CDR3 bases are TGTGCCAGCAGCCCGGCTAGCGCCCCAGAGGATGAGCAGTTCTTC. Translated, it gives CASSPASAPEDEQFF.

This chain joins TRBV5-6 and TRBJ1-5; perhaps TRBD1 as D (5 bases). Germline CDR1 and CDR2: SGHDT and YYEEEE. V was trimmed by 3 bases and J by 1 base, leaving 8 bases between them. CDR3 length: 14 amino acids. The CDR3 bases are TGTGCCAGCAGCTCGGGACTCAGCAATCAGCCCCAGCATTTT. As protein: CASSSGLSNQPQHF. The full variable domain, with the rest looked up from reference TRBV5-6 and TRBJ1-5, is DAGVTQSPTHLIKTRGQQVTLRCSPKSGHDTVSWYQQALGQGPQFIFQYYEEEERQRGNFPDRFSGHQFPNYSSELNVNALLLGDSALYLCASSSGLSNQPQHFGDGTRLSIL.

The V gene is TRBV5-1, the J gene TRBJ1-5; TRBD1 matches at 7 bases. CDR3 length: 18 amino acids. Trimming took 0 bases from V and 0 from J; bases not matched to a gene: 9. Germline V lookup: CDR1 SGHRS, CDR2 YFSETQ. Here the CDR3 reads CASSLEFGTVDSNQPQHF. CDR3 in DNA: TGCGCCAGCAGCTTGGAATTCGGGACAGTCGATAGCAATCAGCCCCAGCATTTT.

This clone was seen only once. The chain recombines TRBV29-1 with TRBJ2-5, with D tentatively TRBD1 (6 bases). Looked up from germline, CDR1 is SQVTM and CDR2 is ANQGSEA. The CDR3 extends over 14 amino acids. Trimming pared 3 bases from V and 4 bases from J, leaving 15 bases between. Here the CDR3 reads CSVEVGHRRETQYF. The CDR3 region has the DNA TGCAGCGTTGAGGTGGGACACCGCAGAGAGACCCAGTACTTC.

This chain uses TRBV6-1 with TRBJ2-7; D may match TRBD1 or TRBD2 (5 bases each). This CDR3 has 17 residues. Germline V gives CDR1 MNHNS, CDR2 SASEGT. V lost 3 bases to trimming and J lost 3 bases, with 21 bases between them. CDR3 sequence: CASSEVDYRTPYYEQYF. DNA for the CDR3: TGTGCCAGCAGTGAGGTTGACTATCGGACACCCTACTACGAGCAGTACTTC.

The chain recombines TRBV21-1 with TRBJ2-7; no DNA check was done on the table's D call, TRBD1. TRBV21-1 has pseudogene status. CDR3 length: 15 amino acids. The CDR3 sequence is CASSCPRDTTYEQYF. CDR3 DNA: TGTGCCAGCAGCTGTCCCCGGGACACTACCTACGAGCAGTACTTC.

J is TRBJ2-3 and V is TRBV30; 10 bases map to TRBD2. With 2 bases clipped from V and 2 bases from J, the junction kept 7 bases outside the gene matches. The CDR3 runs to 16 residues. Looked up from germline, CDR1 is GTSNPN and CDR2 is SVGIG (reference sequence). The CDR3 region has the DNA TGTGCCTGGAGTTTTCGGACTAGCGGATACACAGATACGCAGTATTTT. Translation gives CAWSFRTSGYTDTQYF. The variable domain in full, completed from reference TRBV30 and TRBJ2-3, reads SQTIHQWPATLVQPVGSPLSLECTVEGTSNPNLYWYRQAAGRGLQLLFYSVGIGQISSEVPQNLSASRPQDRQFILSSKKLLLSDSGFYLCAWSFRTSGYTDTQYFGPGTRLTVL.

The gene calls are TRBV11-2 and TRBJ1-1; TRBD1 matches at 8 bases. After removal of 2 bases from V and 3 bases from J, the junction contained 5 bases not matched to a gene. Per the germline V gene, CDR1 is SGHAT and CDR2 is FQNNGV. This CDR3 spans 15 amino acids. This CDR3 reads CASSLQGARDTEAFF. In DNA, the CDR3 is TGTGCCAGCAGCTTACAGGGGGCGCGGGACACTGAAGCTTTCTTT.

The V call is TRBV4-1, the J call TRBJ2-1; 13 nucleotides match TRBD2. The length of the CDR3 is 16 residues. Germline CDR1 and CDR2: MGHRA and YSYEKL. V shed 3 bases, J shed 8 bases, and the junction held 7 bases outside the gene matches. CDR3 nucleotide sequence: TGCGCCAGCAGCCAGCTGGGACTAGCGGGAAAATATGAGCAGTTCTTC. Encoded protein: CASSQLGLAGKYEQFF.

The chain is built from TRBV28 and TRBJ1-4, with D possibly matching TRBD1 (6 bases). The CDR3 consists of 15 residues. Germline V gene sequence: CDR1 MDHEN, CDR2 SYDVKM. The ends were cut back, 7 bases at V and 4 bases at J, with 16 bases in the middle. The CDR3 here is CASIPGAGYNEKLFF. CDR3 nucleotide sequence: TGTGCCAGCATCCCAGGGGCCGGTTATAATGAAAAACTGTTTTTT.

This chain connects TRBV7-9 to TRBJ2-2, with a weak D call TRBD2 (5 bases). V lost 0 bases to trimming and J lost 6 bases, with 8 bases between them. CDR1 and CDR2 (germline): SEHNR, FQNEAQ (reference sequence). The CDR3 length is 14 residues. The CDR3: CASSLAGAAGELFF. In DNA, the CDR3 is TGTGCCAGCAGCTTAGCGGGAGCGGCCGGGGAGCTGTTTTTT.

J is TRBJ2-7 and V is TRBV2, with D hard to call. Germline values: CDR1 SNHLY, CDR2 FYNNEI. Trimming shortened V by 1 base and J by 4 bases, and 5 bases separated the two germline ends. This CDR3 spans 12 amino acids. CDR3 nucleotide sequence: TGTGCCAGCAGTGAAGTATGGTACGAGCAGTACTTC. It translates to CASSEVWYEQYF. The complete variable domain, with remaining parts taken from reference TRBV2 and TRBJ2-7, reads EPEVTQTPSHQVTQMGQEVILRCVPISNHLYFYWYRQILGQKVEFLVSFYNNEISEKSEIFDDQFSVERPDGSNFTLKIRSTKLEDSAMYFCASSEVWYEQYFGPGTRLTVT.

The chain combines TRBV18 with TRBJ2-5; D is possibly TRBD1 (6 bases). CDR1 is KGHSH and CDR2 is LQKENI in the germline V gene. V lost 4 bases and J lost 3, with 27 bases in between. The CDR3 spans 19 residues. Here the CDR3 DNA reads TGTGCCAGCTCACTCCCTATATGGTCCGGGACACGGGTTGAAGAGACCCAGTACTTC. Protein: CASSLPIWSGTRVEETQYF.